This TCR beta chain was sequenced during a study of T-cell reconstitution after alpha-beta-depleted transplantation in children. The study, taken as a whole, reports: Recipient T cells and thymic progenitors that survived were the source of the high TCRbeta diversity seen at day 60 in some patients. About two months after transplant, alpha-beta T cells reportedly came from several hundred expanded graft clones. Newly generated T cells supplied most T-cell counts and diversity one year post-transplant.

Turning to this clonotype: The antigen is unknown.

CDR3 size: 18 residues. The ends lost 1 base at V and 0 bases at J; junction bases unmatched: 6. The V gene's germline CDR1 is KGHSH and CDR2 LQKENI. Molecular barcoding with unique molecular identifiers was used for the TCRbeta library. TCRdb fed the PCR reads into MiXCR, producing one record per CDR3 protein. This sample has fewer than 700,000 distinct CDR3 sequences; approximately 13% occur once, and the top ten carry 2% to 2.5%. The receptor comes from a male patient aged 10-17 years who had a stem cell transplant for acute myeloid leukemia, so the T cells may come from the graft donor. The chain has TRBV18 and TRBJ2-2; 9 bases agree with TRBD1. The source material was PBMCs, mostly from graft donor cells, sampled 360 days after TCRalphabeta/CD19-depleted stem cell transplant. The CDR3 DNA sequence: TGTGCCAGCTCACCACGGGGGACAGGGCCCACGAACACCGGGGAGCTGTTTTTT. Translation: CASSPRGTGPTNTGELFF.